These 11 T cell receptor beta chains came from one sample sequenced in a study of T cell responses to AZD1222 COVID-19 vaccine. Sequencing used immunoSEQ multiplex PCR; TCRdb keeps in-frame clones, though not all of them. The data show about 120,000 clones, around 92% seen once. The specimen comprised peripheral blood, sampled 28 days after the second AZD1222 dose. The receptor source for this set is an adult who received the AZD1222 COVID-19 vaccine.

This rearrangement joins TRBV19 to TRBJ1-4; D remains ambiguous. V was shortened by 7 bases and J by 0 bases, with 9 bases between the two germline ends. Germline V lookup: CDR1 LNHDA, CDR2 SQIVND (reference sequence). This CDR3 contains 14 residues. The CDR3 DNA is TGTGCCAGTAAGCGGCTCGCAACTAATGAAAAACTGTTTTTT. Residues: CASKRLATNEKLFF.

V is TRBV6-5 and J is TRBJ2-1, with TRBD2 as a possible D gene (6 bases). CDR1 MNHEY and CDR2 SVGAGI come from the germline V gene. V shed 6 bases and J shed 8 bases, with 11 bases lying between them. The CDR3 consists of 12 residues. The CDR3 region has the DNA TGTGCCAGCAGCCAGACTAGGGATGAGCAGTTCTTC. Protein product: CASSQTRDEQFF.

The chain uses TRBV9 and TRBJ2-7, with TRBD1 matching over 7 bases. The CDR3 extends over 15 amino acids. V gave up 4 bases and J gave up 5 bases; unmatched junction bases: 12. CDR1 SGDLS and CDR2 YYNGEE come from the germline V gene. This chain's CDR3 is CASSSRQGVFHEQYF. CDR3 bases: TGTGCCAGCAGCAGCCGACAGGGCGTCTTCCACGAGCAGTACTTC.

V usage is TRBV6-6 and J usage is TRBJ2-7; 11 nucleotides match TRBD2. The CDR3 runs 14 residues. The V gene's germline CDR1 is MNHNY and CDR2 SVGAGI (reference sequence). V was pared by 6 bases and J by 6 bases, with 7 bases of the junction left unmatched. The CDR3 sequence is CASSVSGGASEQYF. DNA of the CDR3: TGTGCCAGCAGCGTTAGCGGGGGGGCTAGCGAGCAGTACTTC.

The V gene is TRBV5-6, the J gene TRBJ2-2; weak D call: TRBD1 (5 bases). Trimming pared 1 base from V and 6 bases from J, leaving 7 bases between. Germline V gene lookup returns CDR1 SGHDT and CDR2 YYEEEE. The CDR3 spans 13 residues. The CDR3 DNA is TGTGCCAGCAGCTTGCTCAGGGCCGGGGAGCTGTTTTTT. It encodes CASSLLRAGELFF.

V and J are TRBV4-1 and TRBJ1-6; no clear D. Looked up from germline, CDR1 is MGHRA and CDR2 is YSYEKL. Trimming removed 4 bases from V and 2 bases from J, with 9 bases in between. This CDR3 has 15 residues. For the CDR3, the DNA is TGCGCCAGCAGCCCGAGGCAGACCTATAATTCACCCCTCCACTTT. Translating gives CASSPRQTYNSPLHF.

This chain connects TRBV28 to TRBJ1-4, with D hard to call. Germline loops: CDR1 MDHEN, CDR2 SYDVKM. There are 15 residues in the CDR3. Trimming removed 7 bases at V and 3 bases at J, with 15 bases between. The CDR3 DNA sequence: TGTGCCAGCACACCTACGATGAAACCTAATGAAAAACTGTTTTTT. It encodes CASTPTMKPNEKLFF. Using reference TRBV28 and TRBJ1-4 for the parts outside the CDR3, the full variable domain is DVKVTQSSRYLVKRTGEKVFLECVQDMDHENMFWYRQDPGLGLRLIYFSYDVKMKEKGDIPEGYSVSREKKERFSLILESASTNQTSMYLCASTPTMKPNEKLFFGSGTQLSVL.

CDR3 nucleotide sequence: TGTGCCAGCAGCCGTGGGACAGGGGGAAATCAGCCCCAGCATTTT. It translates to CASSRGTGGNQPQHF. The rearrangement joins TRBV7-2 to TRBJ1-5, with 11 nucleotides matching TRBD1. Germline assignment: CDR1 SGHTA and CDR2 FQGNSA. The CDR3 runs to 15 residues. J lost 4 bases, V lost 5 bases, and 4 bases had no gene match.

A single count supports this clone. The chain employs TRBV2 and TRBJ1-2; D is ambiguous. This CDR3 has 12 residues. Germline loops: CDR1 SNHLY, CDR2 FYNNEI. The V and J ends lost 6 bases and 7 bases respectively, with 12 bases between them. CDR3 amino acids: CASRNIDPGYTF. The CDR3 nucleotides are TGTGCCAGCAGGAACATTGACCCTGGCTACACCTTC.

This chain joins TRBV2 and TRBJ2-7, with 7 bases that match TRBD1. The V and J ends lost 4 bases and 2 bases, in that order; junction bases with no gene match: 8. The length of the CDR3 is 15 residues. Germline CDR1 SNHLY, CDR2 FYNNEI. The CDR3 bases are TGTGCCAGCAGTGGATGGTCGGGACAGCCCTACGAGCAGTACTTC. Its translation is CASSGWSGQPYEQYF.

The chain joins TRBV4-2 to TRBJ2-7; 13 bases line up with TRBD2. CDR3 length: 15 residues. V was pared by 4 bases and J by 2 bases, with 2 bases of the junction left unmatched. Germline-derived CDR1 and CDR2 are LGHNA and YNFKEQ. In DNA, the CDR3 is TGTGCCAGCAGCCTCGGACTAGCGGGGGCCTACGAGCAGTACTTC. Residues: CASSLGLAGAYEQYF.